This T cell receptor (beta chain) was profiled in a study of blood T cell repertoires in COVID-19. Trimming took 3 bases from V and 4 from J; bases not matched to a gene: 7. This CDR3 spans 14 amino acids. The germline CDR1 and CDR2 sequences are SGHKS and YYEKEE (reference sequence). Produced via immunoSEQ multiplex PCR; TCRdb's table is partial and in-frame only. The sample has some 170,000 clones; roughly four fifths are singletons. The material sequenced was peripheral blood. This chain joins TRBV5-5 and TRBJ2-7, with TRBD1 identical over 7 bases. The source is a woman aged 80 or over with acute or convalescent COVID-19. The CDR3 here is CASSSPGQFYEQYF. CDR3 sequence (DNA): TGTGCCAGCAGCTCCCCGGGACAGTTTTACGAGCAGTACTTC.